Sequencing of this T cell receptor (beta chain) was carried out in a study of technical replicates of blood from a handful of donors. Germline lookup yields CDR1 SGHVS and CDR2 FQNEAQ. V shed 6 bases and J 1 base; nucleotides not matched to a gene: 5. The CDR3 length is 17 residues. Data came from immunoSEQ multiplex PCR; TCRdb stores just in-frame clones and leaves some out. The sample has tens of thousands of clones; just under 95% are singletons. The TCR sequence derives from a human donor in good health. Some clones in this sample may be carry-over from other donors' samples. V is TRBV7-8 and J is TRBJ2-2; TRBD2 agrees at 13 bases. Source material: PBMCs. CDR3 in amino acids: CASRRTSGGQNTGELFF. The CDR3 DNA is TGTGCCAGCAGAAGGACTAGCGGGGGCCAGAACACCGGGGAGCTGTTTTTT.